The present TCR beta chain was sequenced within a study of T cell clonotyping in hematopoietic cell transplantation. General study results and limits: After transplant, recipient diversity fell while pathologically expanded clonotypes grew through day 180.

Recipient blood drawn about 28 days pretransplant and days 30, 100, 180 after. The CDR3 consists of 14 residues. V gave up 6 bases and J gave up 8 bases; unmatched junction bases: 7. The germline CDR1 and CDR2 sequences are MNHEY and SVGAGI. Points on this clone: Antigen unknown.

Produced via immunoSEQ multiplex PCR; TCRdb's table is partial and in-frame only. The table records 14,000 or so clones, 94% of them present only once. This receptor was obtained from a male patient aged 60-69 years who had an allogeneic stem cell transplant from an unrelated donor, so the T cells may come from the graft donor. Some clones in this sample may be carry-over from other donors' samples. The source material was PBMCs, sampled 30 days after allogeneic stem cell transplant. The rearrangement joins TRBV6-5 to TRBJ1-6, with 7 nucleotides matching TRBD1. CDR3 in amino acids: CASSFTGVDSPLHF. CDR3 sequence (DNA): TGTGCCAGCAGCTTCACAGGGGTAGATTCACCCCTCCACTTT.